The rows below give T cell receptor beta chains drawn from one sample of a study of blood T cell repertoires in COVID-19. The method was immunoSEQ multiplex PCR; TCRdb's version includes in-frame clones alone and lacks a portion of them. The sample has roughly 25,000 clones, approximately 94% seen once. The sequenced material came from peripheral blood. Receptors originate from a woman aged 45 to 65 with active COVID-19. Each CDR3 is given with its conserved first and last residue. The order of the fields is CDR3 DNA, CDR3 protein, J gene, CDR3 length, V gene, D gene, clone size. A D gene is named only where the DNA matches it firmly. Clone size is shown for a subset of rows, as once, few, many or a class of expanded clone.

TGTGCCAGCAGCTTAACCTTGGGGACTAGCGGGCGGCTTTCCTACGAGCAGTACTTC | CASSLTLGTSGRLSYEQYF | TRBJ2-7 | 19 | TRBV7-9 | TRBD2 | .
TGTGCCATCAGAGGGACAGGGGCCGCCGGGGAGCTGTTTTTT | CAIRGTGAAGELFF | TRBJ2-2 | 14 | TRBV10-3 | TRBD1 | .
TGTGCCAGCATCTCGACAGCGGGAGTGGGGGACGAGCAGTACTTC | CASISTAGVGDEQYF | TRBJ2-7 | 15 | TRBV6-5 | TRBD2 | .
TGTGCCAGCTCAGCGACTAGCGGGGGGCCTATCCGGGAGCTGTTTTTT | CASSATSGGPIRELFF | TRBJ2-2 | 16 | TRBV18 | TRBD2 | .
TGTGCCAGCAGTGGGGGACAGGGGAGCTACACCTTC | CASSGGQGSYTF | TRBJ1-2 | 12 | TRBV2 | TRBD1 | once
TGTGCCAGCAGTTCCCTAGCGGGAGGGTCCTACGAGCAGTACTTC | CASSSLAGGSYEQYF | TRBJ2-7 | 15 | TRBV6-5 | TRBD2 | .
TGTGCCAGCAGGGGCGGGGTAAAGGAGACCCAGTACTTC | CASRGGVKETQYF | TRBJ2-5 | 13 | TRBV2 | . | .
TGTGCCAGCAGCCGGGACAGCTTCTCGACAGATACGCAGTATTTT | CASSRDSFSTDTQYF | TRBJ2-3 | 15 | TRBV6-5 | TRBD1 | .
TGTGCCAGCAGCTATTCAGGCGGGGTCTACGAGCAGTACTTC | CASSYSGGVYEQYF | TRBJ2-7 | 14 | TRBV13 | . | .
TGTGCCAGCTCAGGCACTAGTGGCACCGGGGAGCTGTTTTTT | CASSGTSGTGELFF | TRBJ2-2 | 14 | TRBV18 | . | .
TGTGCCAGCACCCAGAAGACAGCTAGCTCCTACGAGCAGTACTTC | CASTQKTASSYEQYF | TRBJ2-7 | 15 | TRBV2 | . | .
TGTGCCAGCAGCACAAGACAGAGTGGTGAAGCTTTCTTT | CASSTRQSGEAFF | TRBJ1-1 | 13 | TRBV7-3 | . | .
TGCGCCAGCAGCTTGAACATACAGCCCAATGAGCAGTTCTTC | CASSLNIQPNEQFF | TRBJ2-1 | 14 | TRBV5-1 | . | once
TGTGCCAGCAGCCCAGGGGTCGGGGAGACCCAGTACTTC | CASSPGVGETQYF | TRBJ2-5 | 13 | TRBV7-3 | . | .
TGTGCCAGCAGTTTATCTGGGGGCAGCCCGGTTTATAACTATGGCTACACCTTC | CASSLSGGSPVYNYGYTF | TRBJ1-2 | 18 | TRBV27 | . | .
TGCGCCAGCAGCCAAGCCGGCGGTATTTCGGGGCCCCAGCATTTT | CASSQAGGISGPQHF | TRBJ1-5 | 15 | TRBV4-1 | . | .
TGTGCCAGCAAAACCAGGGGCCCCGGGCCCCAGCATTTT | CASKTRGPGPQHF | TRBJ1-5 | 13 | TRBV28 | . | .
TGTGCCAGCAGGGCGATAAGGAGTTTCACCGGGGAGCTGTTTTTT | CASRAIRSFTGELFF | TRBJ2-2 | 15 | TRBV28 | . | .
TGTGCCAGCAGTTTATACGGGACAGGCAACACTGAAGCTTTCTTT | CASSLYGTGNTEAFF | TRBJ1-1 | 15 | TRBV28 | TRBD1 | .
TGTGCCAGCGGGGTTAATTTGGGACAGAGTAATGAAAAACTGTTTTTT | CASGVNLGQSNEKLFF | TRBJ1-4 | 16 | TRBV3-1/TRBV3-2 | TRBD1 | .
TGTGCCAGCAGTGAATGGCGGAGGAAGGATGAGCAGTACTTC | CASSEWRRKDEQYF | TRBJ2-7 | 14 | TRBV6-1 | . | .
TGCAGCGTCTCCCAGGGCGCTTACGATCAGCCCCAGCATTTT | CSVSQGAYDQPQHF | TRBJ1-5 | 14 | TRBV29-1 | . | .
TGTGCCAGCAGCTCGGGACTAGCGAACACCGGGGAGCTGTTTTTT | CASSSGLANTGELFF | TRBJ2-2 | 15 | TRBV5-4 | TRBD2 | .
TGCGCCAGCAGCCAACCCCGTCACGGGTCCAATCAGCCCCAGCATTTT | CASSQPRHGSNQPQHF | TRBJ1-5 | 16 | TRBV4-1 | . | few
TGTGCCAGCACCGATGCGGGCGGGGGAGCTTACAATGAGCAGTTCTTC | CASTDAGGGAYNEQFF | TRBJ2-1 | 16 | TRBV5-6 | TRBD2 | .
TGTGCCAGCAGTGAGGGGACTAGCGGTTACAATGAGCAGTTCTTC | CASSEGTSGYNEQFF | TRBJ2-1 | 15 | TRBV27 | TRBD2 | .
TGTGCCAGCAGCTCGCAGACTAGCGGGGGCGAGGAGACCCAGTACTTC | CASSSQTSGGEETQYF | TRBJ2-5 | 16 | TRBV21-1 | . | .
TGTGCCAGCAGTCCCCTTAGCGGGAGAAGCCCCACCGGGGAGCTGTTTTTT | CASSPLSGRSPTGELFF | TRBJ2-2 | 17 | TRBV28 | TRBD2 | .
TGTGCCAGCAGTTCTCCGACAGGGAGGGAAAAACTGTTTTTT | CASSSPTGREKLFF | TRBJ1-4 | 14 | TRBV6-6 | TRBD1 | once
TGTGCCAGCAGTTCCTTCACCGGGACAGTGGGCAATCAGCCCCAGCATTTT | CASSSFTGTVGNQPQHF | TRBJ1-5 | 17 | TRBV28 | TRBD1 | .
TGTGCCAGCAGCGTAGAGGGACAGGGTACAAATGAGCAGTTCTTC | CASSVEGQGTNEQFF | TRBJ2-1 | 15 | TRBV9 | TRBD1 | .
TGTGCCAGCAGGACAGGGATGGCCGGGGAGCTGTTTTTT | CASRTGMAGELFF | TRBJ2-2 | 13 | TRBV2 | TRBD1 | .
TGTGCCAGCAGCCGCCCGGGACAGGGGCAAGATACGCAGTATTTT | CASSRPGQGQDTQYF | TRBJ2-3 | 15 | TRBV28 | TRBD1 | once
TGTGCCAGCAGCCCCGACGGGGGAGACAATGAGCAGTTCTTC | CASSPDGGDNEQFF | TRBJ2-1 | 14 | TRBV5-6 | . | .
TGTGCCAGCAGCTTGGATCTTACGGGAGTAGCAGATACGCAGTATTTT | CASSLDLTGVADTQYF | TRBJ2-3 | 16 | TRBV5-6 | . | .
TGTGCCAGCAGTCTCCGATGGGGAGCCAATGCTTTCTTT | CASSLRWGANAFF | TRBJ1-1 | 13 | TRBV12-3/TRBV12-4 | . | .
TGTGCCAGCAGTTGGGACAGGGCTATCGACGAGCAGTACTTC | CASSWDRAIDEQYF | TRBJ2-7 | 14 | TRBV6-5 | TRBD1 | .
TGTGCCAGCAGTTACGGTCAAGAAATGGGGGGAGAGGGCTACACCTTC | CASSYGQEMGGEGYTF | TRBJ1-2 | 16 | TRBV6-6 | . | .
TGTGCCAGCAGTCCCTCCTCAAATGACTACTATGGCTACACCTTC | CASSPSSNDYYGYTF | TRBJ1-2 | 15 | TRBV6-5 | . | .
TGTGCCAGCAGTTATAACGCGGATCAGCCCCAGCATTTT | CASSYNADQPQHF | TRBJ1-5 | 13 | TRBV12-3/TRBV12-4 | . | once
TGTGCCAGCAGTTTGCAAAGCGGGACTTCCTACAATGAGCAGTTCTTC | CASSLQSGTSYNEQFF | TRBJ2-1 | 16 | TRBV27 | TRBD2 | .
TGTGCCAGCAGCGTAGACTCTGTGCAGGGCTCCAACTATGGCTACACCTTC | CASSVDSVQGSNYGYTF | TRBJ1-2 | 17 | TRBV9 | . | .
TGTGCCATCAGTGACGACAGGGTTCGAGAGACCCAGTACTTC | CAISDDRVRETQYF | TRBJ2-5 | 14 | TRBV10-3 | TRBD1 | .
TGCGCCAGCAGCTTCGGGGGGGGCCTGGAGACCCAGTACTTC | CASSFGGGLETQYF | TRBJ2-5 | 14 | TRBV5-1 | TRBD2 | .
TGTGCCAGTAGTATGGGTCGTGGGCTCAATCAGCCCCAGCATTTT | CASSMGRGLNQPQHF | TRBJ1-5 | 15 | TRBV19 | . | .
TGTGCCAGCACGGGACTAGCGGGTCCAGATACGCAGTATTTT | CASTGLAGPDTQYF | TRBJ2-3 | 14 | TRBV2 | TRBD2 | .
TGCGCCAGCAGCTTGGAACCGGGACAGATAATGACTGAAGCTTTCTTT | CASSLEPGQIMTEAFF | TRBJ1-1 | 16 | TRBV5-1 | TRBD1 | .
TGTGCCACCAGCAGACTAGCGGGAGGGATCCTACACATTCAGTACTTC | CATSRLAGGILHIQYF | TRBJ2-4 | 16 | TRBV15 | TRBD2 | .
TGCGCCAGCAGCCAAGTCCCGCTGACAGGGGGGGCCTATGGCTACACCTTC | CASSQVPLTGGAYGYTF | TRBJ1-2 | 17 | TRBV4-1 | TRBD1 | few